The 4 T cell receptor beta chains in this list originate from one sample, sequenced in a study of early T cells in non-severe SARS-CoV-2 infection. TCRdb called the 5' RACE reads again in MiXCR, with one record for every CDR3 protein. The sample holds tens of thousands of distinct CDR3 sequences, roughly an eighth seen once. Material: whole blood. These receptors originate from an adult who was a healthcare worker with PCR-confirmed SARS-CoV-2 infection or an uninfected control (not recorded which).

This clonotype was seen only a few times. The J gene is TRBJ2-3, the V gene TRBV5-4; D is uncertain. Germline V CDR1 and CDR2: SGHNT, YYREEE (reference sequence). Trimming left V 5 bases short and J 0 bases short, with 13 bases between. This CDR3 has 15 amino acids. The CDR3: CASRTTPFSTDTQYF. CDR3 DNA sequence: TGTGCCAGCAGAACGACGCCTTTTAGCACAGATACGCAGTATTTT. Supplemented by reference TRBV5-4 and TRBJ2-3, the full variable domain reads ETGVTQSPTHLIKTRGQQVTLRCSSQSGHNTVSWYQQALGQGPQFIFQYYREEENGRGNFPPRFSGLQFPNYSSELNVNALELDDSALYLCASRTTPFSTDTQYFGPGTRLTVL.

The chain is built from TRBV28 and TRBJ1-4; D unclear. V lost 8 bases and J lost 14, with 12 bases in between. Germline CDR1 reads MDHEN; CDR2 reads SYDVKM. CDR3 length: 10 amino acids. CDR3 sequence: CASGRDLLFF. In DNA form, the CDR3 reads TGTGCCAGCGGCAGAGATCTCCTGTTTTTT.

The rearrangement uses TRBV7-8 and TRBJ2-7; weak D call: TRBD2 (5 bases). V gave up 5 bases and J gave up 0 bases, with 14 bases separating them. The CDR3 runs to 15 residues. From germline, CDR1 is SGHVS and CDR2 FQNEAQ. CDR3 residues: CASSAEGASSYEQYF. CDR3 sequence (DNA): TGTGCCAGCAGCGCTGAGGGCGCGAGCTCCTACGAGCAGTACTTC.

This clonotype showed up many times. The CDR3 bases are TGTGCCAGCAGCGTAATTCAGGGGCCGAACACCGGGGAGCTGTTTTTT. Translation gives CASSVIQGPNTGELFF. This chain joins TRBV9 and TRBJ2-2; TRBD1 is a possible D gene (6 bases). The CDR3 extends over 16 amino acids. The V gene's germline CDR1 is SGDLS and CDR2 YYNGEE. Trimming left V 1 base short and J 0 bases short, with 10 bases between.